The 24 T cell receptor beta chains given below trace back to one sample, sequenced in a study of blood T cell repertoires in COVID-19 (dated by TCRdb to about 2020). The library was generated by the immunoSEQ multiplex PCR assay. As stored in TCRdb, this immuneACCESS dataset retains in-frame rearrangements with V and J assigned. A fraction of the clones does not appear; measured against another copy, unresolved V genes explain less than half of the discrepancy, and the remainder lacks a known reason. Across this sample there are about 150,000 clones, with 65% to 90% seen only once. The top ten hold less than 3.5% of the sample. The material sequenced was peripheral blood. The receptors stem from a man between 70 and 80 years old with acute or convalescent COVID-19.

The rearrangement uses TRBV19 and TRBJ2-2, with 7 positions matching TRBD2. J gave up 0 bases and V 6 bases, and 7 bases lay outside the gene matches. The germline V gene has CDR1 LNHDA and CDR2 SQIVND (reference sequence). The CDR3 extends over 16 amino acids. In nucleotides, the CDR3 is TGTGCCAGTAGCAGGGCTCTAGCGGCGAACACCGGGGAGCTGTTTTTT. Translated: CASSRALAANTGELFF.

V and J are TRBV15 and TRBJ2-7; 11 nucleotides line up with TRBD1. Germline V gene sequence: CDR1 LNHNV, CDR2 YYDKDF (reference sequence). V shed 2 bases and J 4 bases; nucleotides not matched to a gene: 7. This CDR3 contains 16 residues. Here the CDR3 reads CATSRLGQGERYEQYF. CDR3 in DNA: TGTGCCACCAGCAGACTGGGACAGGGGGAAAGGTACGAGCAGTACTTC.

The genes are TRBV11-2 and TRBJ2-7; a weak D match, TRBD1 (6 bases). The CDR3 extends over 13 amino acids. CDR1 and CDR2 (germline): SGHAT, FQNNGV. Deletions cut 5 bases from V and 2 bases from J, with 10 bases between. This CDR3 is CASSPTGPYEQYF. In DNA form, the CDR3 reads TGTGCCAGCAGCCCGACAGGTCCCTACGAGCAGTACTTC.

V gene TRBV5-6 combines with J gene TRBJ2-3; D is uncertain. V lost 0 bases, J lost 0 bases, and 8 bases lay in between. Germline lookup yields CDR1 SGHDT and CDR2 YYEEEE. The CDR3 sequence is 15 residues long. CDR3 protein: CASSLGPTSTDTQYF. CDR3 coding DNA: TGTGCCAGCAGCTTGGGGCCGACTAGCACAGATACGCAGTATTTT.

V is TRBV6-6 and J is TRBJ2-7; 9 bases map to TRBD1. Germline trimming cut 4 bases from V and 0 bases from J; bases unmatched to any gene: 1. The CDR3 contains 14 residues. From germline, CDR1 is MNHNY and CDR2 SVGAGI (reference sequence). The CDR3 is CASSLQGASYEQYF. The CDR3 DNA sequence: TGTGCCAGCAGTTTACAGGGGGCCTCCTACGAGCAGTACTTC.

J is TRBJ2-1 and V is TRBV24-1; tentative D call: TRBD1 (5 bases). The length of the CDR3 is 16 residues. CDR1 is KGHDR and CDR2 is SFDVKD in the germline V gene. Trimming pared 2 bases from V and 0 bases from J, leaving 10 bases between. In DNA, the CDR3 is TGTGCCACCAGTGATTGGAAGGACACCTCCTACAATGAGCAGTTCTTC. This gives the protein CATSDWKDTSYNEQFF.

CDR3 region: CASSLWDSGGTEAFF. In DNA, the CDR3 is TGTGCCAGCAGTTTATGGGATTCGGGGGGCACTGAAGCTTTCTTT. This chain uses TRBV28 with TRBJ1-1, with D maybe TRBD1 (5 bases). The CDR3 contains 15 residues. CDR1 is MDHEN and CDR2 is SYDVKM in the germline V gene. V was cut by 0 bases and J by 4 bases, with 12 bases left in between.

The V and J genes are TRBV28 and TRBJ1-2; no clear D gene. The ends were cut back, 6 bases at V and 0 bases at J, with 5 bases in the middle. Germline V gene sequence: CDR1 MDHEN, CDR2 SYDVKM. The CDR3 is made up of 12 amino acids. This CDR3 reads CASRSSNYGYTF. DNA for the CDR3: TGTGCCAGCAGAAGCTCTAACTATGGCTACACCTTC.

The chain links TRBV15 to TRBJ2-5; 11 bases align to TRBD2. The V gene end was trimmed by 1 base and the J gene end by 5 bases; junction bases not matched to a gene: 6. The CDR3 extends over 16 amino acids. From germline, CDR1 is LNHNV and CDR2 YYDKDF (reference sequence). The CDR3 nucleotides read TGTGCCACCAGCAGAGCGGTAGCGGGAGGGGGTGAGACCCAGTACTTC. Its translation is CATSRAVAGGGETQYF.

This clone showed up just once. The chain recombines TRBV6-2 or TRBV6-3 with TRBJ2-2; no definite D call. Germline CDR1 reads MNHEY; CDR2 reads SVGEGT. CDR3 length: 14 amino acids. The ends were cut back, 4 bases at V and 6 bases at J, with 12 bases in the middle. The CDR3 is CASSFSSPPGELFF. The CDR3 nucleotides are TGTGCCAGCAGTTTTTCGTCCCCCCCCGGGGAGCTGTTTTTT.

The V and J genes are TRBV4-3 and TRBJ2-7; D might be TRBD2 (6 bases). This CDR3 contains 13 residues. Germline V lookup: CDR1 LGHNA, CDR2 YSLEER. V was trimmed by 0 bases and J by 5 bases, leaving 8 bases between them. This CDR3 reads CASSQDGRHEQYF. CDR3 DNA sequence: TGCGCCAGCAGCCAAGATGGGAGGCACGAGCAGTACTTC.

A few counts support this clone. The chain combines TRBV2 with TRBJ1-5; TRBD1 might be the D (5 bases). V dropped 3 bases and J dropped 4 bases, with 13 bases sitting between them. Germline CDR1 SNHLY, CDR2 FYNNEI. There are 15 residues in the CDR3. The DNA for the CDR3 is TGTGCCAGCAGTGAGAATCGACAGCTTAATCAGCCCCAGCATTTT. Its translation is CASSENRQLNQPQHF.

The chain employs TRBV28 and TRBJ1-5, with 7 positions matching TRBD1. Losses at the gene ends were 5 bases for V and 3 bases for J; bases not matched to a gene: 13. This CDR3 comprises 17 residues. Per the germline V gene, CDR1 is MDHEN and CDR2 is SYDVKM. CDR3 amino acids: CASSRAGGIITNQPQHF. The CDR3 DNA reads as TGTGCCAGCAGTCGCGCAGGGGGAATTATTACCAATCAGCCCCAGCATTTT.

The rearrangement links TRBV2 to TRBJ2-7, with TRBD1 as a possible D gene (5 bases). CDR1 and CDR2 (germline): SNHLY, FYNNEI. The CDR3 totals 13 residues. The V gene lost 6 bases and the J gene lost 6 bases, with 15 bases spanning the gap. CDR3 coding DNA: TGTGCCAGCAGAGACAGTGGATTCTCCGAGCAGTACTTC. It translates to CASRDSGFSEQYF. Full variable domain (missing parts from reference TRBV2 and TRBJ2-7): EPEVTQTPSHQVTQMGQEVILRCVPISNHLYFYWYRQILGQKVEFLVSFYNNEISEKSEIFDDQFSVERPDGSNFTLKIRSTKLEDSAMYFCASRDSGFSEQYFGPGTRLTVT.

The chain is built from TRBV15 and TRBJ1-3; D remains unclear. CDR1 LNHNV and CDR2 YYDKDF come from the germline V gene (reference sequence). V shed 7 bases and J shed 0 bases, with 4 bases lying between them. This CDR3 spans 12 amino acids. The CDR3 protein is CATKSSGNTIYF. The DNA of the CDR3 is TGTGCCACCAAGAGCTCTGGAAACACCATATATTTT.

The chain is built from TRBV6-6 and TRBJ2-7, with 7 bases identical to TRBD1. In germline, CDR1 is MNHNY, CDR2 SVGAGI (reference sequence). The V segment lost 6 bases and the J segment 7 bases; nucleotides outside the gene matches: 9. The CDR3 sequence is 13 residues long. CDR3 nucleotides: TGTGCCAGCAGACCCGGGACAGCGAAAGAGCAGTACTTC. This codes for CASRPGTAKEQYF.

V is TRBV7-2 and J is TRBJ2-1; TRBD2 agrees at 13 bases. Germline V gives CDR1 SGHTA, CDR2 FQGNSA. The CDR3 runs 16 residues. Germline trimming cut 4 bases from V and 6 bases from J; bases unmatched to any gene: 6. The CDR3 DNA sequence: TGTGCCAGCAGCTCTCGACTAGCGGGAGGCTCCAATGAGCAGTTCTTC. Its translation: CASSSRLAGGSNEQFF. Using reference TRBV7-2 and TRBJ2-1 for the parts outside the CDR3, the full variable domain is GAGVSQSPSNKVTEKGKDVELRCDPISGHTALYWYRQSLGQGLEFLIYFQGNSAPDKSGLPSDRFSAERTGGSVSTLTIQRTQQEDSAVYLCASSSRLAGGSNEQFFGPGTRLTVL.

The rearrangement links TRBV27 to TRBJ2-3; 10 bases line up with TRBD2. The ends lost 6 bases at V and 1 base at J; junction bases unmatched: 1. CDR3 length: 14 amino acids. Germline CDR1 is MNHEY and CDR2 is SMNVEV (reference sequence). The CDR3 loop is CASSGLAGTDTQYF. The CDR3, as DNA: TGTGCCAGCAGCGGACTAGCGGGCACAGATACGCAGTATTTT.

The rearrangement joins TRBV11-3 to TRBJ2-2; D is perhaps TRBD1 (5 bases). V was shortened by 0 bases and J by 4 bases, with 12 bases between the two germline ends. The CDR3 loop spans 16 amino acids. Germline CDR1 SGHNT, CDR2 YENEEA. CDR3 loop: CASSLDAGRGTGELFF. The CDR3 coding sequence is TGTGCCAGCAGCTTAGATGCAGGGCGAGGCACCGGGGAGCTGTTTTTT.

The CDR3: CASSLGAGGPADTQYF. CDR3 coding DNA: TGTGCCAGCAGCTTAGGAGCGGGAGGGCCGGCAGATACGCAGTATTTT. This chain joins TRBV7-3 and TRBJ2-3; TRBD2 agrees at 10 bases. Germline assignment: CDR1 SGHTA and CDR2 FQGTGA. The CDR3 extends over 16 amino acids. Trimming cost V 2 bases and J 4 bases; bases outside gene matches: 6.

The rearrangement joins TRBV7-8 to TRBJ1-5; the match to TRBD1 covers 10 bases. Trimming cost V 5 bases and J 4 bases; bases outside gene matches: 5. CDR1 and CDR2 from the germline V gene are SGHVS and FQNEAQ. This CDR3 is built from 15 residues. The CDR3: CASSIGQGGNQPQHF. CDR3 sequence (DNA): TGTGCCAGCAGCATCGGACAGGGGGGGAATCAGCCCCAGCATTTT. The variable domain in full, with the rest retrieved from reference TRBV7-8 and TRBJ1-5, is GAGVSQSPRYKVAKRGQDVALRCDPISGHVSLFWYQQALGQGPEFLTYFQNEAQLDKSGLPSDRFFAERPEGSVSTLKIQRTQQEDSAVYLCASSIGQGGNQPQHFGDGTRLSIL.

CDR3 loop: CASSFPGQVSYEQYF. CDR3 in DNA: TGTGCCAGCAGCTTTCCGGGACAGGTTTCCTACGAGCAGTACTTC. This chain uses TRBV12-1 with TRBJ2-7; TRBD1, the table's D call, lacks a check against the DNA. TRBV12-1 is labeled a pseudogene. The CDR3 length is 15 residues.

The V call is TRBV27, the J call TRBJ1-3, with D possibly TRBD1 on 5 matching bases. The V and J ends lost 1 base and 0 bases respectively, with 16 bases between them. The length of the CDR3 is 18 residues. The germline CDR1 and CDR2 sequences are MNHEY and SMNVEV (reference sequence). Here the CDR3 reads CASSLFGTGAGSGNTIYF. The CDR3, as DNA: TGTGCCAGCAGTTTATTCGGAACTGGGGCCGGCTCTGGAAACACCATATATTTT.

Only one count was recorded for this clone. The chain combines TRBV6-2 or TRBV6-3 with TRBJ2-1, with 12 bases identical to TRBD2. This CDR3 has 20 residues. J lost 2 bases, V lost 6 bases, and 17 bases had no gene match. Germline lookup yields CDR1 MNHEY and CDR2 SVGEGT. This CDR3 is CASSHARLAGEPNPYNEQFF. The CDR3 region has the DNA TGTGCCAGCAGCCACGCTCGACTAGCGGGAGAACCGAACCCCTACAATGAGCAGTTCTTC.